The 11 T cell receptor beta chains below all came from one sample that was sequenced in a study of T-cell memory formation after mild COVID-19. TCRdb reprocessed the 5' RACE reads via MiXCR and lists one record per CDR3 protein. The data hold 550,000 to 700,000 distinct CDR3 sequences, with 18% observed a single time. The sample taken for sequencing was PBMCs or a T cell subset sorted from them (not recorded which). These receptors were collected from an adult woman who had mild COVID-19 (a few samples of this study predate the infection). Cell type and time point are not known.

This clonotype was seen a few times. The DNA of the CDR3 is TGTGCCAGCAGTTACCGACTAGCGGGAGATCCATACGAGCAGTACTTC. Its protein is CASSYRLAGDPYEQYF. The V call is TRBV12-3 or TRBV12-4, the J call TRBJ2-7, with 12 bases fitting TRBD2. CDR3 length: 16 residues. V was pared by 4 bases and J by 4 bases, with 8 bases of the junction left unmatched.

The chain recombines TRBV5-1 with TRBJ1-2; TRBD1 is a possible D gene (6 bases). Germline V lookup: CDR1 SGHRS, CDR2 YFSETQ. V was trimmed by 4 bases and J by 4 bases, leaving 17 bases between them. The CDR3 loop spans 15 amino acids. The CDR3 coding sequence is TGCGCCAGCAGCCGAACAGGGCAACAACCCTATGGCTACACCTTC. This encodes CASSRTGQQPYGYTF.

The chain links TRBV9 to TRBJ1-2; D may be TRBD1 (6 bases). Per the germline V gene, CDR1 is SGDLS and CDR2 is YYNGEE. V lost 3 bases and J lost 2, with 14 bases in between. The CDR3 is 15 residues long. CDR3 loop: CASSATNTGNYGYTF. The CDR3 coding sequence is TGTGCCAGCAGCGCCACCAATACAGGGAACTATGGCTACACCTTC.

For the CDR3, the DNA is TGTGCCAGCAGCCGACTAGCAATGGGAGGAGATACGCAGTATTTT. Translating gives CASSRLAMGGDTQYF. This chain links TRBV7-6 with TRBJ2-3; TRBD2 agrees at 7 bases. Germline V gives CDR1 SGHVS, CDR2 FNYEAQ. The junction had 10 bases not matched to a gene; V was cut back by 5 bases and J by 5 bases. CDR3 length: 15 amino acids.

The CDR3 sequence: CATSDPWTSGEQSSYNEQFF. DNA for the CDR3: TGTGCCACCAGTGATCCCTGGACTAGCGGGGAACAGAGCTCCTACAATGAGCAGTTCTTC. J is TRBJ2-1 and V is TRBV24-1; the match to TRBD2 covers 12 bases. The CDR3 contains 20 residues. Trimming took 3 bases from V and 0 from J; bases not matched to a gene: 11. Germline V lookup: CDR1 KGHDR, CDR2 SFDVKD.

The genes are TRBV6-5 and TRBJ2-1; D is unresolved. The germline V gene has CDR1 MNHEY and CDR2 SVGAGI. Trimming took 2 bases from V and 10 from J, leaving 12 bases between them. The CDR3 runs to 13 residues. CDR3 region: CASSYSSAAEQFF. The CDR3 DNA reads TGTGCCAGCAGTTACAGTAGTGCGGCCGAGCAGTTCTTC.

The chain recombines TRBV27 with TRBJ2-1; D gene ambiguous. Germline assignment: CDR1 MNHEY and CDR2 SMNVEV (reference sequence). Between the trimmed V and J ends, which lost 3 bases and 4 bases, there was a span of 13 bases. The CDR3 consists of 15 residues. DNA of the CDR3: TGTGCCAGCAGTTTCCCTCCGGCTGGGTACAATGAGCAGTTCTTC. This sequence encodes CASSFPPAGYNEQFF.

This clonotype was observed at least ten times. This chain links TRBV7-8 with TRBJ2-1; TRBD2 matches at 7 bases. The CDR3 is made up of 18 amino acids. Germline V gives CDR1 SGHVS, CDR2 FQNEAQ. The V gene end was trimmed by 5 bases and the J gene end by 7 bases; junction bases not matched to a gene: 20. CDR3 protein: CASSPPWGGGPSSNEQFF. In DNA form, the CDR3 reads TGTGCCAGCAGCCCACCCTGGGGGGGAGGCCCCTCGTCTAATGAGCAGTTCTTC.

The chain links TRBV28 to TRBJ1-2, with unresolved D. V was trimmed by 5 bases and J by 8 bases, leaving 15 bases between them. The germline V gene has CDR1 MDHEN and CDR2 SYDVKM. This CDR3 region has 13 residues. As DNA, the CDR3 is TGTGCCAGCAGTCAGCAGGAGGTGCGGGGCTACACCTTC. Its translation: CASSQQEVRGYTF.

This clonotype appeared many times. The chain carries TRBV7-2 and TRBJ2-1; D is unresolved. Trimming removed 5 bases at V and 0 bases at J, with 23 bases between. CDR1 is SGHTA and CDR2 is FQGNSA in the germline V gene. The CDR3 has 19 residues. CDR3 coding DNA: TGTGCCAGCAGCCCCACGGTTGTGTTTGGATCCAGCTCCTACAATGAGCAGTTCTTC. Protein product: CASSPTVVFGSSSYNEQFF.

The chain's CDR3 is CASSQGQASGRIYNEQFF. The CDR3 DNA reads as TGTGCCAGCAGCCAAGGCCAGGCTAGCGGGAGAATATACAATGAGCAGTTCTTC. The genes are TRBV14 and TRBJ2-1, with 10 bases aligning to TRBD2. The CDR3 is 18 amino acids. The V gene's germline CDR1 is SGHDN and CDR2 FVKESK. The V gene end was trimmed by 1 base and the J gene end by 4 bases; junction bases not matched to a gene: 10.